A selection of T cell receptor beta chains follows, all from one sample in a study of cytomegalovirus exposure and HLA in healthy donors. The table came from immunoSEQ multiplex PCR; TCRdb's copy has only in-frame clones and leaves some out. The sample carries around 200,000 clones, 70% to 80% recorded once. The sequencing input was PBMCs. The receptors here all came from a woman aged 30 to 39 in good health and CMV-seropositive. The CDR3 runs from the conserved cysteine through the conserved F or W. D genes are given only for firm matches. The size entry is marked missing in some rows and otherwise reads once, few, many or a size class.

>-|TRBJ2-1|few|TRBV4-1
CASSRRSIGGSSYNEQFF
TGCGCCAGCAGTCGAAGGAGCATCGGAGGTAGCTCCTACAATGAGCAGTTCTTC
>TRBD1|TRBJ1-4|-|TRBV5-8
CASSRDRGREKLFF
TGTGCCAGCAGCCGGGACAGGGGGCGCGAAAAACTGTTTTTT
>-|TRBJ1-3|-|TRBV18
CASSPTDSSGNTIYF
TGTGCCAGCTCACCTACCGACAGTTCTGGAAACACCATATATTTT
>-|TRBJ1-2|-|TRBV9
CASSVVVSGQGMDGYTF
TGTGCCAGCAGCGTAGTAGTTTCTGGGCAGGGGATGGATGGCTACACCTTC
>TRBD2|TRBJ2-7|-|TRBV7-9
CASSVGRVYEQYF
TGTGCCAGCAGCGTTGGGAGGGTTTACGAGCAGTACTTC
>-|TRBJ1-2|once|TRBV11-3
CASSHTDLYGYTF
TGTGCCAGCAGCCACACAGACCTCTATGGCTACACCTTC
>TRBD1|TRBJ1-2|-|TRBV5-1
CASSEQTGEQAGYTF
TGCGCCAGCAGCGAGCAGACAGGGGAGCAGGCTGGCTACACCTTC
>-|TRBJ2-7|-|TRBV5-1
CASSLRATEPYEQYF
TGCGCCAGCAGCTTAAGAGCGACAGAACCTTACGAGCAGTACTTC
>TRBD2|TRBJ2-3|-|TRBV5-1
CASSPGLAGDTDTQYF
TGCGCCAGCAGCCCCGGACTAGCGGGAGACACAGATACGCAGTATTTT
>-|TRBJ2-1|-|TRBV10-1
CASSAAGNEQFF
TGCGCCAGCAGTGCTGCCGGGAACGAGCAGTTCTTC
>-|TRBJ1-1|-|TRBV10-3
CAISDPRGALTEAFF
TGTGCCATCAGTGACCCGCGGGGGGCCCTGACTGAAGCTTTCTTT
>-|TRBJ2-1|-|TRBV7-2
CASGTYNNEQFF
TGTGCCAGCGGGACTTATAACAATGAGCAGTTCTTC
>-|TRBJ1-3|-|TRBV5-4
CASRAATGNTIYF
TGTGCCAGCAGGGCTGCCACTGGAAACACCATATATTTT
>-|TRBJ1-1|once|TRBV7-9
CASSLAGGNTEAFF
TGTGCCAGCAGTCTGGCCGGGGGGAACACTGAAGCTTTCTTT
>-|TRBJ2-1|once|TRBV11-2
CASSLGLASYNEQFF
TGTGCCAGCAGCTTAGGGCTAGCTTCCTACAATGAGCAGTTCTTC
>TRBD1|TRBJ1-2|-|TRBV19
CASRTGTGDSYTF
TGTGCCAGTAGAACCGGGACAGGGGATAGCTACACCTTC
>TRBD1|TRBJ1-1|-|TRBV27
CASSLVTGENTEAFF
TGTGCCAGCAGTTTAGTCACAGGGGAGAACACTGAAGCTTTCTTT
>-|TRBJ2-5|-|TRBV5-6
CASGGWQLETQYF
TGTGCCAGCGGCGGATGGCAGTTAGAGACCCAGTACTTC
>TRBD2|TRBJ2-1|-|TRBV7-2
CASSLTSGRYNEQFF
TGTGCCAGCAGCCTCACTAGCGGTCGGTACAATGAGCAGTTCTTC
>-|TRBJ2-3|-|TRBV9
CASSVAGKDTQYF
TGTGCCAGCAGCGTAGCAGGAAAGGATACGCAGTATTTT
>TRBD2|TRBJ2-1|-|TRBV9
CASSRTSGAEQFF
TGTGCCAGCAGCCGAACTAGCGGGGCTGAGCAGTTCTTC
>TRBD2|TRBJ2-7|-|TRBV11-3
CASYPIGGGYEQYF
TGTGCCAGCTACCCTATCGGGGGGGGCTACGAGCAGTACTTC
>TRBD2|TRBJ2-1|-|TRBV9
CASSVGSSGVTYNEQFF
TGTGCCAGCAGCGTAGGAAGTAGCGGGGTCACCTACAATGAGCAGTTCTTC
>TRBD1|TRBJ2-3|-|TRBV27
CASSWTRTGTQYF
TGTGCCAGCAGTTGGACCCGGACAGGTACGCAGTATTTT